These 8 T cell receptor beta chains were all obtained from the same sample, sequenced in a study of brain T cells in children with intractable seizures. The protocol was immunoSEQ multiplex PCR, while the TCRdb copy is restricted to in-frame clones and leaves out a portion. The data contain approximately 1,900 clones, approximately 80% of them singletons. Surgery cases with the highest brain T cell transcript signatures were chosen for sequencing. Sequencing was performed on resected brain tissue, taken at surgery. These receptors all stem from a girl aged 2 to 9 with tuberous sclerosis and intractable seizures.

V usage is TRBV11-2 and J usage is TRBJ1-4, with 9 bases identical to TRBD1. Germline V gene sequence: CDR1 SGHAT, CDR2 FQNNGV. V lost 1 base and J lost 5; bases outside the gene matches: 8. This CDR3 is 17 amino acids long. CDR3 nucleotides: TGTGCCAGCAGCTTAGGAAAGACGACAGGGGGAAATGAAAAACTGTTTTTT. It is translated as CASSLGKTTGGNEKLFF.

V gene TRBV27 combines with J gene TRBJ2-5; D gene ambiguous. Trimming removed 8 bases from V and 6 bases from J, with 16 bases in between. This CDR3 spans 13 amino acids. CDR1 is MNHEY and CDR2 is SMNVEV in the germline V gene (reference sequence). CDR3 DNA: TGTGCCAGCGGCCCTTCCGTGGGAAAGACCCAGTACTTC. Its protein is CASGPSVGKTQYF.

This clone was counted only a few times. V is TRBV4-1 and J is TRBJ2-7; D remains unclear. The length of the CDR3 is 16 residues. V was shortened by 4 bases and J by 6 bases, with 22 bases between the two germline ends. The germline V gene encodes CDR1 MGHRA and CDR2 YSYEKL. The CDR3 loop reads CASSPPLSRGAGEQYF. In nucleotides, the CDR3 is TGCGCCAGCAGCCCCCCCCTTAGTAGAGGCGCCGGCGAGCAGTACTTC.

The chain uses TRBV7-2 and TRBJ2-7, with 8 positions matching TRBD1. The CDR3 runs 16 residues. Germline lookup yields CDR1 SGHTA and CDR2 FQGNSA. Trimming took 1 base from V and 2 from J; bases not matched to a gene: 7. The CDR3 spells CASSLVHRGFTYEQYF. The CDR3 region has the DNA TGTGCCAGCAGCTTAGTCCACAGGGGGTTTACCTACGAGCAGTACTTC. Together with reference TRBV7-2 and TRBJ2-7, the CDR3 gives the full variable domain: GAGVSQSPSNKVTEKGKDVELRCDPISGHTALYWYRQSLGQGLEFLIYFQGNSAPDKSGLPSDRFSAERTGGSVSTLTIQRTQQEDSAVYLCASSLVHRGFTYEQYFGPGTRLTVT.

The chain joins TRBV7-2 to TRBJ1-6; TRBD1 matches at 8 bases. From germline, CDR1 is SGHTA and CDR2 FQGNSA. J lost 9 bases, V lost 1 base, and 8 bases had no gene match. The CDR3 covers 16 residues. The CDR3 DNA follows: TGTGCCAGCAGCTTAGAGGGCAGGGGGCTCAGTTCACCCCTCCACTTT. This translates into CASSLEGRGLSSPLHF. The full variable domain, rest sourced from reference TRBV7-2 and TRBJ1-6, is GAGVSQSPSNKVTEKGKDVELRCDPISGHTALYWYRQSLGQGLEFLIYFQGNSAPDKSGLPSDRFSAERTGGSVSTLTIQRTQQEDSAVYLCASSLEGRGLSSPLHFGNGTRLTVT.

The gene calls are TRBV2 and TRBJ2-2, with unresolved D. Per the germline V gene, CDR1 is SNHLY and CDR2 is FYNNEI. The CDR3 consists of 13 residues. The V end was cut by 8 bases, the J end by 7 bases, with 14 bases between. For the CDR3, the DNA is TGTGCCAGCCTCACTCAACCGCGCGGGGAGCTGTTTTTT. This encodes CASLTQPRGELFF.

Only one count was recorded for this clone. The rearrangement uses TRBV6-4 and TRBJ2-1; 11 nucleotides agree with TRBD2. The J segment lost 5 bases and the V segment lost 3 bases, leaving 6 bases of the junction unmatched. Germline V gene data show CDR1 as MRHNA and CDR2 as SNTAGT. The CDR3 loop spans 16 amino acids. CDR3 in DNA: TGTGCCAGCAGTGAGAGTAGCGGGGGGGCACACAATGAGCAGTTCTTC. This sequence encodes CASSESSGGAHNEQFF.

CDR3 DNA: TGTGCCAGCAGCTTAGGCGCGGGCTATGGCTACACCTTC. Its translation: CASSLGAGYGYTF. This sequence joins TRBV11-1 and TRBJ1-2; D is undetermined. The CDR3 has 13 residues. The germline V and J ends were trimmed by 1 base and 4 bases, with 7 bases remaining between them. Germline loops: CDR1 SGHAT, CDR2 FQDESV (reference sequence). Supplemented by reference TRBV11-1 and TRBJ1-2, the full variable domain reads EAEVAQSPRYKITEKSQAVAFWCDPISGHATLYWYRQILGQGPELLVQFQDESVVDDSQLPKDRFSAERLKGVDSTLKIQPAELGDSAMYLCASSLGAGYGYTFGSGTRLTVV.